The T cell receptor beta chain under discussion was sequenced for a study of blood T cell repertoires in COVID-19. As for the study in general: Both acute and convalescent COVID-19 samples were obtained from the United States, Italy and Spain. Sample material is recorded as cDNA or gDNA derived from T cells, B-cell-depleted T cells, or PBMCs.

Per the germline V gene, CDR1 is SGHKS and CDR2 is YYEKEE (reference sequence). There are 15 residues in the CDR3. J was trimmed by 1 base and V by 4 bases; bases with no gene match: 4. Sequenced by immunoSEQ multiplex PCR; TCRdb stores in-frame clones only, minus some. The sample contains approximately 88,000 clones, about 84% of which appear only once. The TCR originated in a woman between 65 and 79 years old with acute or convalescent COVID-19. The sequencing input was peripheral blood. The chain is built from TRBV5-5 and TRBJ2-1; 8 positions agree with TRBD2. CDR3 DNA sequence: TGTGCCAGCAGCCCAGGACTAGCATCCTACAATGAGCAGTTCTTC. This encodes CASSPGLASYNEQFF.